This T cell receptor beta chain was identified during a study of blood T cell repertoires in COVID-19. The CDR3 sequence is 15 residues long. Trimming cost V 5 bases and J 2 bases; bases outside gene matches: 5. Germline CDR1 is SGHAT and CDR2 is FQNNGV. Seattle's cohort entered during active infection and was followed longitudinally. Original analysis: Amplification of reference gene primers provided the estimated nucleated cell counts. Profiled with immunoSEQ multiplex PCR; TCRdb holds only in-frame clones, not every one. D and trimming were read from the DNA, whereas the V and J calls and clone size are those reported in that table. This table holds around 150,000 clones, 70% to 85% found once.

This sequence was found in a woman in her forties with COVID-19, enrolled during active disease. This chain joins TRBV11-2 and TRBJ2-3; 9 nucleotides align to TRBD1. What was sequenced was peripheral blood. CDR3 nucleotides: TGTGCCAGCAGCCTGGGACAGGGCCCCACAGATACGCAGTATTTT. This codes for CASSLGQGPTDTQYF. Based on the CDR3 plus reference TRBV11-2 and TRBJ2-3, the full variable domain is EAGVAQSPRYKIIEKRQSVAFWCNPISGHATLYWYQQILGQGPKLLIQFQNNGVVDDSQLPKDRFSAERLKGVDSTLKIQPAKLEDSAVYLCASSLGQGPTDTQYFGPGTRLTVL.